These 18 T cell receptor beta chains came from one sample sequenced in a study of CD8+ T cells in alopecia areata. Extraction of RNA preceded its reverse transcription into cDNA, which served as the sequencing template. Using immunoSEQ multiplex PCR, the repertoire was profiled, and TCRdb retains in-frame clones only, with some absent. Counted here are roughly 100,000 clones, approximately 52% occurring once; the ten biggest clones make up 8.8%. Material: CD4+ T cells sorted from blood. These receptor sequences come from a human donor in good health.

This chain connects TRBV9 to TRBJ1-3, with 7 bases aligning to TRBD1. This CDR3 has 16 amino acids. The V segment lost 0 bases and the J segment 3 bases; nucleotides outside the gene matches: 6. The germline V gene has CDR1 SGDLS and CDR2 YYNGEE. As DNA, the CDR3 is TGTGCCAGCAGCGTAGCCGACAGGGCGGGTGGAAACACCATATATTTT. Its protein is CASSVADRAGGNTIYF. Full variable domain (remainder filled in from reference TRBV9 and TRBJ1-3): DSGVTQTPKHLITATGQRVTLRCSPRSGDLSVYWYQQSLDQGLQFLIQYYNGEERAKGNILERFSAQQFPDLHSELNLSSLELGDSALYFCASSVADRAGGNTIYFGEGSWLTVV.

The genes are TRBV20-1 and TRBJ1-4, with D maybe TRBD1 (6 bases). The CDR3 contains 11 residues. The germline CDR1 and CDR2 sequences are DFQATT and SNEGSKA (reference sequence). V lost 7 bases and J 8 bases, leaving 11 bases between the germline ends. The CDR3 DNA is TGCAGTGGGCAGGGGTACGAAAAACTGTTTTTT. It yields the protein CSGQGYEKLFF.

The gene calls are TRBV5-1 and TRBJ2-4; D unclear. Trimming removed 0 bases at V and 8 bases at J, with 12 bases between. The CDR3 has 14 amino acids. Germline V gene sequence: CDR1 SGHRS, CDR2 YFSETQ. The CDR3 sequence: CASSLDGLLDIQYF. The CDR3 nucleotides are TGCGCCAGCAGCTTGGACGGCCTTTTAGACATTCAGTACTTC. The complete variable domain, with remaining parts taken from reference TRBV5-1 and TRBJ2-4, reads KAGVTQTPRYLIKTRGQQVTLSCSPISGHRSVSWYQQTPGQGLQFLFEYFSETQRNKGNFPGRFSGRQFSNSRSEMNVSTLELGDSALYLCASSLDGLLDIQYFGAGTRLSVL.

This clone was observed a handful of times. The chain joins TRBV14 to TRBJ2-1; possible D gene TRBD2, 5 bases. This CDR3 is built from 18 residues. Germline V lookup: CDR1 SGHDN, CDR2 FVKESK. Trimming cost V 8 bases and J 0 bases, with 23 bases left between them. CDR3 amino acids: CASGLGRGIRSSYNEQFF. The CDR3 nucleotides are TGTGCCAGCGGCTTGGGCCGGGGAATCCGTTCCTCCTACAATGAGCAGTTCTTC.

This chain joins TRBV5-6 and TRBJ2-2, with D hard to call. Germline V CDR1 and CDR2: SGHDT, YYEEEE. This CDR3 is 12 amino acids long. Trimming removed 6 bases from V and 3 bases from J, with 6 bases in between. The CDR3 DNA reads as TGTGCCAGCAACCGGTACACCGGGGAGCTGTTTTTT. Translating it yields CASNRYTGELFF.

This rearrangement joins TRBV6-5 to TRBJ1-5; D ambiguous. Germline CDR1 is MNHEY and CDR2 is SVGAGI. Trimming took off 6 bases at V and 1 base at J, with 13 bases between the two ends. There are 15 residues in the CDR3. Here the CDR3 reads CASRSHLVSNQPQHF. CDR3 in DNA: TGTGCCAGCAGATCACACCTGGTCAGCAATCAGCCCCAGCATTTT.

The gene calls are TRBV2 and TRBJ2-3; TRBD2 agrees at 8 bases. After removal of 7 bases from V and 0 bases from J, the junction contained 12 bases not matched to a gene. This CDR3 has 17 amino acids. Germline V lookup: CDR1 SNHLY, CDR2 FYNNEI. This CDR3 reads CASKSRGGGSSTDTQYF. CDR3 in DNA: TGTGCCAGCAAGTCTCGCGGCGGGGGGTCTAGCACAGATACGCAGTATTTT. Together with reference TRBV2 and TRBJ2-3, the CDR3 gives the full variable domain: EPEVTQTPSHQVTQMGQEVILRCVPISNHLYFYWYRQILGQKVEFLVSFYNNEISEKSEIFDDQFSVERPDGSNFTLKIRSTKLEDSAMYFCASKSRGGGSSTDTQYFGPGTRLTVL.

V usage is TRBV7-2 and J usage is TRBJ1-4, with no clear D. The germline V gene has CDR1 SGHTA and CDR2 FQGNSA. The germline V and J ends were trimmed by 5 bases and 5 bases, with 12 bases remaining between them. The CDR3 is 14 residues long. The CDR3: CASSPSGPNEKLFF. Written as DNA, the CDR3 is TGTGCCAGCAGCCCCTCGGGCCCGAATGAAAAACTGTTTTTT. Variable domain in full (rest from reference TRBV7-2 and TRBJ1-4): GAGVSQSPSNKVTEKGKDVELRCDPISGHTALYWYRQSLGQGLEFLIYFQGNSAPDKSGLPSDRFSAERTGGSVSTLTIQRTQQEDSAVYLCASSPSGPNEKLFFGSGTQLSVL.

V and J are TRBV7-2 and TRBJ2-3, with D perhaps assigned TRBD1 or TRBD2 (6 bases each). V was pared by 7 bases and J by 0 bases, with 14 bases between. This CDR3 is built from 15 residues. In germline, CDR1 is SGHTA, CDR2 FQGNSA. As DNA, the CDR3 is TGTGCCAGCATCCCGGGGGCTGTTAGCACAGATACGCAGTATTTT. Its translation is CASIPGAVSTDTQYF.

The chain is built from TRBV7-9 and TRBJ2-3, with no clear D. V lost 4 bases and J lost 5, with 7 bases in between. This CDR3 comprises 12 residues. Germline V CDR1 and CDR2: SEHNR, FQNEAQ (reference sequence). The CDR3 here is CASSSNGDTQYF. The CDR3 DNA follows: TGTGCCAGCAGCTCAAACGGAGATACGCAGTATTTT.

The V call is TRBV14, the J call TRBJ2-3; perhaps TRBD2 as D (6 bases). CDR1 is SGHDN, CDR2 FVKESK, per germline. This CDR3 contains 14 residues. Trimming removed 0 bases at V and 10 bases at J, with 14 bases between. CDR3 sequence reads: CASSQEGRSGAQYF. The DNA for the CDR3 is TGTGCCAGCAGCCAAGAAGGTAGATCGGGGGCGCAGTATTTT.

V and J are TRBV6-5 and TRBJ1-6; TRBD1 is a possible D gene (5 bases). Germline loops: CDR1 MNHEY, CDR2 SVGAGI. The CDR3 sequence is 13 residues long. V shed 7 bases and J shed 7 bases, with 11 bases lying between them. This CDR3 reads CASTYPGNSPLHF. CDR3 nucleotide sequence: TGTGCCAGCACGTACCCAGGGAATTCACCCCTCCACTTT.

As for this clone: This same CDR3 is encoded by further DNA sequences in the sample. J is TRBJ2-5 and V is TRBV2; no clear D. The CDR3 sequence is 11 residues long. V was cut by 3 bases and J by 5 bases, with 4 bases left in between. Per the germline V gene, CDR1 is SNHLY and CDR2 is FYNNEI. CDR3 protein: CASSEGETQYF. CDR3 sequence (DNA): TGTGCCAGCAGTGAGGGGGAGACCCAGTACTTC.

The chain recombines TRBV4-2 with TRBJ1-5; D is perhaps TRBD1 (5 bases). Germline CDR1 reads LGHNA; CDR2 reads YNFKEQ. V lost 0 bases to trimming and J lost 7 bases, with 13 bases between them. This CDR3 is 15 amino acids long. CDR3: CASSQESAGRQPQHF. CDR3 coding DNA: TGTGCCAGCAGCCAAGAATCGGCAGGGAGGCAGCCCCAGCATTTT.

This clone has only one observation. The chain couples TRBV4-3 to TRBJ1-6, with D perhaps matching TRBD1 (5 bases). CDR3 length: 16 residues. V shed 0 bases and J shed 10 bases, with 16 bases lying between them. Germline V gene lookup returns CDR1 LGHNA and CDR2 YSLEER. CDR3 DNA sequence: TGCGCCAGCAGCCAAGAGCACCAGGGTCGGTACTCACCCCTCCACTTT. This sequence encodes CASSQEHQGRYSPLHF.

J is TRBJ2-3 and V is TRBV29-1; 7 nucleotides match TRBD2. V gave up 2 bases and J gave up 0 bases; unmatched junction bases: 5. In germline, CDR1 is SQVTM, CDR2 ANQGSEA. CDR3 length equals 15 residues. The CDR3 loop reads CSVERWRGSTDTQYF. DNA of the CDR3: TGCAGCGTTGAAAGGTGGCGGGGGAGCACAGATACGCAGTATTTT.

This clone appeared a few times. The chain carries TRBV4-3 and TRBJ2-1, with unresolved D. Germline CDR1 is LGHNA and CDR2 is YSLEER. The CDR3 has 15 amino acids. Between the trimmed V and J ends, which lost 0 bases and 5 bases, there was a span of 11 bases. CDR3 nucleotide sequence: TGCGCCAGCAGCCAAGACCCTCACGGAGACAATGAGCAGTTCTTC. Protein: CASSQDPHGDNEQFF.

This rearrangement joins TRBV30 to TRBJ1-6; no clear D. The length of the CDR3 is 14 residues. Germline CDR1 and CDR2: GTSNPN and SVGIG (reference sequence). Trimming shortened V by 4 bases and J by 10 bases, and 17 bases separated the two germline ends. Written as DNA, the CDR3 is TGTGCCTGGAATGGGCAGATGGTCGGGTCACCCCTCCACTTT. Amino acid sequence: CAWNGQMVGSPLHF.